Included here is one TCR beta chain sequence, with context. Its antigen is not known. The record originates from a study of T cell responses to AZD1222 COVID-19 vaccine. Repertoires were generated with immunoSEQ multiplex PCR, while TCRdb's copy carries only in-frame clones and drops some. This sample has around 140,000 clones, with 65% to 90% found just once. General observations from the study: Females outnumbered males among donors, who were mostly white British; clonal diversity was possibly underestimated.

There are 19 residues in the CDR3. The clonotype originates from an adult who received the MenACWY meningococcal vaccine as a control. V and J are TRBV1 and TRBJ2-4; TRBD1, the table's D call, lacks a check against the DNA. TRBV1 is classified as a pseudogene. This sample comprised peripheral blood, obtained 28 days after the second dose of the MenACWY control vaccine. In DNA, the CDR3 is TGCACCAGCAGCCAAGATGGGCGGGACAGTCCAGTAGCCAAAAACATTCAGTACTTC. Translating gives CTSSQDGRDSPVAKNIQYF.